Below are 7 T cell receptor beta chains sequenced from a single sample in a study of T cell responses to AZD1222 COVID-19 vaccine. Measured with immunoSEQ multiplex PCR; TCRdb has only the in-frame clones, and not every one. The sample records 120,000 to 150,000 clones, 90% being singletons. Sample: peripheral blood, taken 28 days after the second AZD1222 dose. The receptors originated from an adult who received the AZD1222 COVID-19 vaccine.

This chain links TRBV7-8 with TRBJ2-7, with TRBD2 matching 12 bases. Germline V gene lookup returns CDR1 SGHVS and CDR2 FQNEAQ. The V gene end was trimmed by 0 bases and the J gene end by 2 bases; junction bases not matched to a gene: 11. This CDR3 comprises 19 residues. CDR3 sequence reads: CASSLAEASGGAATYEQYV. CDR3 sequence (DNA): TGTGCCAGCAGCTTAGCGGAGGCTAGCGGGGGGGCCGCCACCTACGAGCAGTACGTC.

This clone was found a few times. V is TRBV24-1 and J is TRBJ1-5, with 7 bases lining up with TRBD1. The CDR3 runs 13 residues. V dropped 4 bases and J dropped 9; count of bases not matched to a gene: 5. The germline V gene encodes CDR1 KGHDR and CDR2 SFDVKD. The CDR3 region is CATSEGGSGPQHF. CDR3 bases: TGTGCCACCAGTGAAGGGGGCTCGGGGCCCCAGCATTTT.

This chain uses TRBV6-1 with TRBJ2-6, with D perhaps TRBD1 (6 bases). The germline V gene has CDR1 MNHNS and CDR2 SASEGT. Trimming removed 2 bases from V and 1 base from J, with 12 bases in between. The CDR3 extends over 17 amino acids. This chain's CDR3 is CASSEFLRGSGANVLTF. For the CDR3, the DNA is TGTGCCAGCAGTGAATTCCTTAGGGGGTCTGGGGCCAACGTCCTGACTTTC.

This chain uses TRBV6-5 with TRBJ1-1; D is uncertain. The length of the CDR3 is 13 residues. The V gene's germline CDR1 is MNHEY and CDR2 SVGAGI. Deletions cut 6 bases from V and 4 bases from J, with 12 bases between. The CDR3 loop is CASRPFGSTEAFF. CDR3 bases: TGTGCCAGCAGGCCATTTGGGAGCACTGAAGCTTTCTTT.

This chain uses TRBV11-2 with TRBJ2-2; TRBD2 agrees at 8 bases. V shed 1 base and J 1 base; nucleotides not matched to a gene: 2. The length of the CDR3 is 16 residues. CDR1 is SGHAT and CDR2 is FQNNGV in the germline V gene. The CDR3 protein is CASSLGAGVNTGELFF. The CDR3 bases are TGTGCCAGCAGCTTAGGAGCGGGGGTGAACACCGGGGAGCTGTTTTTT.

V usage is TRBV3-1 (or the pseudogene TRBV3-2) and J usage is TRBJ2-3; 12 bases align to TRBD2. The trim removed 3 bases at V and 8 bases at J, leaving 6 bases unmatched. CDR3 length equals 15 residues. Germline CDR1 LGHDT, CDR2 YNNKEL (reference sequence). CDR3 residues: CASSHGTSGRGTQYF. DNA of the CDR3: TGTGCCAGCAGCCACGGGACTAGCGGGCGGGGTACGCAGTATTTT.

This clone showed up just once. V and J are TRBV20-1 and TRBJ1-2; the D is unclear. The germline gives CDR1 DFQATT, CDR2 SNEGSKA (reference sequence). CDR3 length: 11 residues. V shed 3 bases and J shed 7 bases, with 9 bases lying between them. CDR3 coding DNA: TGCAGTGCTAGTCGGGAACGTGGCTACACCTTC. This codes for CSASRERGYTF.